What follows is one T cell receptor beta chain and its context. The germline gives CDR1 SEHNR, CDR2 FQNEAQ (reference sequence). This CDR3 contains 15 residues. After removal of 6 bases from V and 7 bases from J, the junction contained 15 bases not matched to a gene. The source of the sample is a study of CD8 T cells in Susac syndrome. RNA in amounts of about 0.45 to 1 ug was reverse transcribed with random hexamers. Amplification of TCR beta CDR3 spanned 54 Vbeta and 13 Jbeta via immunoSEQ multiplex PCR. TCRdb re-analysed the immunoSEQ multiplex PCR reads in MiXCR, keeping a single row per CDR3 protein. The profile shows 100,000 to 150,000 distinct CDR3 sequences, 93% of them singletons.

The rearrangement joins TRBV7-9 to TRBJ2-7, with 7 nucleotides matching TRBD1. Material for sequencing was CD4+ T cells from PBMCs. The origin of this receptor is a human donor with multiple sclerosis. CDR3 bases: TGTGCCAGCAGTCGGGGACAGCACAATTTCCTGGAGCAGTACTTC. Translating gives CASSRGQHNFLEQYF. Supplemented by reference TRBV7-9 and TRBJ2-7, the full variable domain reads DTGVSQNPRHKITKRGQNVTFRCDPISEHNRLYWYRQTLGQGPEFLTYFQNEAQLEKSRLLSDRFSAERPKGSFSTLEIQRTEQGDSAMYLCASSRGQHNFLEQYFGPGTRLTVT.